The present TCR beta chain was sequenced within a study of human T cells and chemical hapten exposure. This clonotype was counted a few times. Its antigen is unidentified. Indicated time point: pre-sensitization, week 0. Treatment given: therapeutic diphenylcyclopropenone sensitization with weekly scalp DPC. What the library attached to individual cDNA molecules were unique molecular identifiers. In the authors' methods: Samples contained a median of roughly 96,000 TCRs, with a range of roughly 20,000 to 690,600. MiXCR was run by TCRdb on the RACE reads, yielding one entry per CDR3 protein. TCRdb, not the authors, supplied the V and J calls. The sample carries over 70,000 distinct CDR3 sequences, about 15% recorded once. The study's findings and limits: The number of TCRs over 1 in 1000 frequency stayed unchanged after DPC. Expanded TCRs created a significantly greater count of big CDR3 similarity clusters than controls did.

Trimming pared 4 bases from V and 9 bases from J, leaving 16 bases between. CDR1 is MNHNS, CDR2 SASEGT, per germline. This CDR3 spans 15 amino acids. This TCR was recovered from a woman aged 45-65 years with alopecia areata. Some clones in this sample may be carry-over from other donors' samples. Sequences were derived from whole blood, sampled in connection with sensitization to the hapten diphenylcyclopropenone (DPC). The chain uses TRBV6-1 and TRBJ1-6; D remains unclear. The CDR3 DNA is TGTGCCAGCAGTGGGGAGCTTGTCGAGATTTCACCCCTCCACTTT. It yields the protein CASSGELVEISPLHF.